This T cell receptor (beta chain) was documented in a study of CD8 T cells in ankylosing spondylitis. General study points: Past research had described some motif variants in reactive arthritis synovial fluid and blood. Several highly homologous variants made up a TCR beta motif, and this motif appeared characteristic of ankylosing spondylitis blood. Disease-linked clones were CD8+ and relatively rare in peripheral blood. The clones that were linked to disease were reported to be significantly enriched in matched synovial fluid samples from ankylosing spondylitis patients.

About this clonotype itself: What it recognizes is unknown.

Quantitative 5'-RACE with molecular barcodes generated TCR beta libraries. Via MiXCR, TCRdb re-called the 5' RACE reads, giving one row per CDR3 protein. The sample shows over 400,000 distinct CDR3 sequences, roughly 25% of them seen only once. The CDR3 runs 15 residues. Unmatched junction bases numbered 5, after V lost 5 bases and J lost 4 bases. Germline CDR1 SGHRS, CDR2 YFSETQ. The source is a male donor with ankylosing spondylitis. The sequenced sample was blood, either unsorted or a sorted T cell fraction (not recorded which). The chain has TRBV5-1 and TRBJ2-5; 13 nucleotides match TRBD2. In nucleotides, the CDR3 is TGCGCCAGCAGGTTAGGACTAGCGGGAGCAGAGACCCAGTACTTC. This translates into CASRLGLAGAETQYF.